The 32 T cell receptor beta chains presented below share a single source sample, sequenced in a study of blood T cell repertoires in COVID-19 (dated by TCRdb to the early 2020s). Library preparation employed the immunoSEQ multiplex PCR assay. TCRdb's version of the immuneACCESS table is confined to in-frame rearrangements and falls short of the full clone set. An unresolved V gene accounts for under half of the shortfall where checked; the remainder is of unknown origin. The sample includes roughly 190,000 clones, with 82% observed a single time. Of the sample, 7.8% falls within the top ten clones. Sequences were obtained from peripheral blood. The receptor set was obtained from a woman aged 55-69 years with COVID-19, enrolled during active disease.

This clone showed up just a few times. The V and J genes are TRBV7-2 and TRBJ1-1; possibly TRBD1 for D (5 bases). Trimming took 2 bases from V and 1 from J, leaving 8 bases between them. The CDR3 runs 14 residues. The germline CDR1 and CDR2 sequences are SGHTA and FQGNSA. The CDR3 nucleotides are TGTGCCAGCAGCTTACGGGGGTCGAACACTGAAGCTTTCTTT. It codes for CASSLRGSNTEAFF.

This chain connects TRBV6-1 to TRBJ1-3, with D tentatively TRBD1 (5 bases). The ends were cut back, 2 bases at V and 2 bases at J, with 7 bases in the middle. Germline-derived CDR1 and CDR2 are MNHNS and SASEGT. The CDR3 sequence is 14 residues long. CDR3 sequence (DNA): TGTGCCAGCAGTGAATCACAGGCTGGAAACACCATATATTTT. This sequence encodes CASSESQAGNTIYF.

This chain links TRBV7-8 with TRBJ2-3; 9 bases are a match to TRBD2. The length of the CDR3 is 16 residues. Germline values: CDR1 SGHVS, CDR2 FQNEAQ. V lost 5 bases, J lost 8 bases, and 14 bases stayed unmatched. CDR3 sequence (DNA): TGTGCCAGCAGCCCCCAGACTAGCGGCCCTGGGGGTACGCAGTATTTT. Its protein is CASSPQTSGPGGTQYF.

The chain joins TRBV5-1 to TRBJ1-1, with 7 bases fitting TRBD1. There are 14 residues in the CDR3. The germline CDR1 and CDR2 sequences are SGHRS and YFSETQ. V shed 4 bases and J 3 bases; nucleotides not matched to a gene: 6. CDR3 DNA sequence: TGCGCCAGCAGCCCTCGCCAGGGGGACACTGAAGCTTTCTTT. This codes for CASSPRQGDTEAFF.

This chain links TRBV7-2 with TRBJ2-5, with D maybe TRBD2 (6 bases). The CDR3 is 17 amino acids. V lost 5 bases, J lost 2 bases, and 21 bases lay in between. Per germline, CDR1 SGHTA and CDR2 FQGNSA. In DNA, the CDR3 is TGTGCCAGCAGCCTCGGGACTCCAAGTGCCCTACAAGAGACCCAGTACTTC. Its protein is CASSLGTPSALQETQYF.

This clone was recorded at least ten times. The gene calls are TRBV6-2 or TRBV6-3 and TRBJ1-1, with no clear D. V was clipped by 8 bases and J by 4 bases, with 8 bases between them. The CDR3 covers 11 residues. Germline-derived CDR1 and CDR2 are MNHEY and SVGEGT. Here the CDR3 DNA reads TGTGCCAGCGGCCTCGGCACTGAAGCTTTCTTT. This codes for CASGLGTEAFF.

This clone has a single count. The rearrangement uses TRBV11-3 and TRBJ2-5, with TRBD2 as a possible D gene (5 bases). The length of the CDR3 is 15 residues. The V end lost 1 base, the J end lost 5 bases, and 14 bases lay between the germline ends. CDR1 SGHNT and CDR2 YENEEA come from the germline V gene. The CDR3 nucleotides read TGTGCCAGCAGCTTAGGGGGTCTAGCAACCGAGACCCAGTACTTC. Its protein product is CASSLGGLATETQYF.

The rearrangement uses TRBV28 and TRBJ1-5; TRBD1 might be the D (6 bases). V gave up 5 bases and J gave up 0 bases, with 8 bases separating them. Looked up from germline, CDR1 is MDHEN and CDR2 is SYDVKM. CDR3 length: 14 amino acids. CDR3 protein: CASSRTVSNQPQHF. The DNA of the CDR3 is TGTGCCAGCAGTCGGACAGTTAGCAATCAGCCCCAGCATTTT.

In DNA, the CDR3 is TGTGCCAGCAGCCCATTGCGGCAGGGGGCGCAGCCCCAGCATTTT. Translating gives CASSPLRQGAQPQHF. The J gene is TRBJ1-5, the V gene TRBV28, with 8 bases matching TRBD1. The CDR3 is made up of 15 amino acids. Germline loops: CDR1 MDHEN, CDR2 SYDVKM. J was trimmed by 7 bases and V by 6 bases; bases with no gene match: 11.

The rearrangement links TRBV6-2 or TRBV6-3 to TRBJ2-1, with D possibly matching TRBD2 (5 bases). CDR1 is MNHEY, CDR2 SVGEGT, per germline. This CDR3 spans 13 amino acids. The V gene lost 6 bases and the J gene lost 4 bases, with 10 bases spanning the gap. CDR3 coding DNA: TGTGCCAGCAGCCCTGGACTTTACAATGAGCAGTTCTTC. Protein product: CASSPGLYNEQFF.

Notes on this clone: Other DNA sequences in this specimen translate into the identical CDR3. The V call is TRBV6-4, the J call TRBJ1-1; unclear D gene. The V gene's germline CDR1 is MRHNA and CDR2 SNTAGT. The CDR3 is 13 amino acids. V was pared by 3 bases and J by 4 bases, with 9 bases between. In DNA form, the CDR3 reads TGTGCCAGCAGTGAGGGTTCGGGCACTGAAGCTTTCTTT. Amino acids: CASSEGSGTEAFF.

The chain employs TRBV19 and TRBJ2-3; the match to TRBD2 covers 7 bases. Germline assignment: CDR1 LNHDA and CDR2 SQIVND (reference sequence). This CDR3 contains 15 residues. Trimming cost V 2 bases and J 1 base; bases outside gene matches: 3. The CDR3 protein is CASSISGEGTDTQYF. The DNA for the CDR3 is TGTGCCAGTAGTATAAGCGGGGAAGGCACAGATACGCAGTATTTT.

This chain connects TRBV18 to TRBJ1-5; 7 bases align to TRBD1. V lost 2 bases, J lost 6 bases, and 7 bases stayed unmatched. From germline, CDR1 is KGHSH and CDR2 LQKENI. This CDR3 spans 15 amino acids. This CDR3 is CASSPEQGSGQPQHF. In nucleotides, the CDR3 is TGTGCCAGCTCACCAGAACAGGGGAGCGGTCAGCCCCAGCATTTT.

The chain recombines TRBV7-9 with TRBJ1-2; 9 nucleotides align to TRBD1. V was clipped by 4 bases and J by 3 bases; unmatched bases: 12. The V gene's germline CDR1 is SEHNR and CDR2 FQNEAQ (reference sequence). This CDR3 has 17 amino acids. The CDR3 DNA reads as TGTGCCAGCAGCTCTCTTACCGGACAGGGGATTGACTATGGCTACACCTTC. Protein sequence: CASSSLTGQGIDYGYTF.

The rearrangement joins TRBV9 to TRBJ2-7, with D possibly TRBD2 on 5 matching bases. Germline V gene sequence: CDR1 SGDLS, CDR2 YYNGEE. The CDR3 consists of 14 residues. V was clipped by 0 bases and J by 1 base, with 8 bases between them. Here the CDR3 reads CASSVAAGSYEQYF. The CDR3 region has the DNA TGTGCCAGCAGCGTAGCTGCGGGTTCCTACGAGCAGTACTTC. The whole variable domain, remainder taken from reference TRBV9 and TRBJ2-7, is DSGVTQTPKHLITATGQRVTLRCSPRSGDLSVYWYQQSLDQGLQFLIQYYNGEERAKGNILERFSAQQFPDLHSELNLSSLELGDSALYFCASSVAAGSYEQYFGPGTRLTVT.

The chain links TRBV28 to TRBJ2-3; no clear D. Trimming stripped 5 bases from V and 0 bases from J, with 6 bases between. This CDR3 is built from 13 residues. Germline lookup yields CDR1 MDHEN and CDR2 SYDVKM. The CDR3 DNA reads TGTGCCAGCAGTCCCTCTAGCACAGATACGCAGTATTTT. Its protein is CASSPSSTDTQYF.

This clone was seen just once. The chain carries TRBV19 and TRBJ2-2; 7 bases map to TRBD1. The trim removed 6 bases at V and 5 bases at J, leaving 9 bases unmatched. Germline V gene sequence: CDR1 LNHDA, CDR2 SQIVND (reference sequence). The CDR3 extends over 15 amino acids. The CDR3: CASRNQRQGTGELFF. For the CDR3, the DNA is TGTGCCAGTAGAAATCAGCGACAGGGAACCGGGGAGCTGTTTTTT.

V and J are TRBV5-1 and TRBJ2-3; 7 bases match TRBD2. With V trimmed by 0 bases and J by 0 bases, 7 bases remained unmatched. Germline loops: CDR1 SGHRS, CDR2 YFSETQ. The CDR3 spans 17 residues. The CDR3 protein is CASSLGGGSASTDTQYF. As DNA, the CDR3 is TGCGCCAGCAGCTTGGGCGGCGGGAGCGCTAGCACAGATACGCAGTATTTT.

The chain recombines TRBV10-3 with TRBJ1-2, with a possible D match to TRBD1 (5 bases). The V end was cut by 6 bases, the J end by 0 bases, with 11 bases between. Germline V CDR1 and CDR2: ENHRY, SYGVKD. The CDR3 spans 14 residues. This chain's CDR3 is CAIRDIEANYGYTF. For the CDR3, the DNA is TGTGCCATCAGGGACATCGAAGCTAACTATGGCTACACCTTC.

CDR3 sequence: CASSQEYGNTEAFF. The DNA for the CDR3 is TGCGCCAGCAGCCAAGAGTACGGGAACACTGAAGCTTTCTTT. The rearrangement joins TRBV4-1 to TRBJ1-1; no clear D. Looked up from germline, CDR1 is MGHRA and CDR2 is YSYEKL. There are 14 residues in the CDR3. The V end was cut by 0 bases, the J end by 1 base, with 6 bases between.

This sequence joins TRBV5-1 and TRBJ2-7; TRBD1 aligns across 7 bases. This CDR3 is 15 amino acids long. Germline V gene lookup returns CDR1 SGHRS and CDR2 YFSETQ. The V gene end was trimmed by 4 bases and the J gene end by 3 bases; junction bases not matched to a gene: 10. The CDR3 spells CASSPQGQIYYEQYF. CDR3 in DNA: TGCGCCAGCAGCCCTCAGGGACAGATTTACTACGAGCAGTACTTC.

The rearrangement joins TRBV5-3 to TRBJ2-6; D may be TRBD2 (6 bases). TRBV5-3 is an ORF; its function is uncertain. The CDR3 has 18 amino acids. Trimming removed 10 bases from V and 0 bases from J, with 23 bases in between. CDR3 in amino acids: CARGRENSTGSGANVLTF. Written as DNA, the CDR3 is TGTGCCCGAGGGCGGGAAAACAGCACAGGCTCTGGGGCCAACGTCCTGACTTTC.

With respect to this clone: Other DNA sequences within the sample encode an identical CDR3. V and J are TRBV6-6 and TRBJ1-1, with TRBD1 matching 9 bases. V lost 5 bases and J lost 1; bases outside the gene matches: 2. The CDR3 runs 14 residues. Per germline, CDR1 MNHNY and CDR2 SVGAGI (reference sequence). For the CDR3, the DNA is TGTGCCAGCAGTGGACAGGGGCCGAACACTGAAGCTTTCTTT. It encodes CASSGQGPNTEAFF.

CDR3 bases: TGTGCCAGCAGCCCTAGCGGAGAGTCCTACAATGAGCAGTTCTTC. Protein product: CASSPSGESYNEQFF. The V and J genes are TRBV7-3 and TRBJ2-1, with 7 bases lining up with TRBD2. The CDR3 totals 15 residues. Germline V gene lookup returns CDR1 SGHTA and CDR2 FQGTGA. Unmatched junction bases numbered 5, after V lost 5 bases and J lost 1 base.

CDR3 sequence: CASSPEGTGEQYF. CDR3 DNA: TGTGCCAGTAGCCCTGAAGGGACAGGCGAGCAGTACTTC. The rearrangement uses TRBV19 and TRBJ2-7; TRBD1 aligns across 8 bases. V lost 6 bases to trimming and J lost 6 bases; unmatched junction nucleotides: 7. CDR3 length: 13 amino acids. Germline loops: CDR1 LNHDA, CDR2 SQIVND (reference sequence).

The chain carries TRBV20-1 and TRBJ1-2; 7 nucleotides line up with TRBD1. The CDR3 is made up of 13 amino acids. Germline V lookup: CDR1 DFQATT, CDR2 SNEGSKA (reference sequence). After removal of 6 bases from V and 1 base from J, the junction contained 5 bases not matched to a gene. This CDR3 is CSASDRVNYGYTF. In DNA form, the CDR3 reads TGCAGTGCGAGTGACAGGGTTAACTATGGCTACACCTTC.

The chain combines TRBV6-6 with TRBJ1-2, with 8 bases that match TRBD1. Germline CDR1 MNHNY, CDR2 SVGAGI (reference sequence). CDR3 length equals 11 residues. V gave up 5 bases and J gave up 11 bases; unmatched junction bases: 4. CDR3 DNA: TGTGCCAGCAGTCCAAGGGACAGGTACACCTTC. As protein: CASSPRDRYTF.

The gene calls are TRBV7-3 and TRBJ2-3, with D tentatively TRBD1 (5 bases). The CDR3 has 16 residues. V was cut by 0 bases and J by 5 bases, with 15 bases left in between. CDR1 is SGHTA, CDR2 FQGTGA, per germline. CDR3 residues: CASSLTRRQQGDTQYF. The CDR3 DNA reads TGTGCCAGCAGCTTAACCAGGCGACAGCAGGGAGATACGCAGTATTTT.

This clone was observed once. This chain uses TRBV2 with TRBJ2-2, with 7 bases that match TRBD2. The V gene end was trimmed by 8 bases and the J gene end by 3 bases; junction bases not matched to a gene: 6. The CDR3 loop spans 14 amino acids. From germline, CDR1 is SNHLY and CDR2 FYNNEI. CDR3 region: CASREDPDTGELFF. CDR3 DNA sequence: TGTGCCAGCCGGGAGGACCCCGACACCGGGGAGCTGTTTTTT.

The V gene is TRBV29-1, the J gene TRBJ1-6; D possibly corresponds to TRBD1 (5 bases). The germline V gene has CDR1 SQVTM and CDR2 ANQGSEA. The CDR3 consists of 15 residues. V was trimmed by 7 bases and J by 7 bases, leaving 20 bases between them. CDR3 sequence reads: CSARGPGGDNSPLHF. The CDR3 DNA follows: TGCAGCGCAAGGGGACCCGGGGGGGACAATTCACCCCTCCACTTT.

V gene TRBV7-2 combines with J gene TRBJ2-7; D remains unclear. This CDR3 spans 14 amino acids. Trimming took off 1 base at V and 6 bases at J, with 13 bases between the two ends. Germline V gene lookup returns CDR1 SGHTA and CDR2 FQGNSA. The CDR3 loop is CASSLVNPGGEQYF. The CDR3 DNA is TGTGCCAGCAGCTTAGTTAATCCAGGTGGCGAGCAGTACTTC.

This chain connects TRBV2 to TRBJ2-1; 7 positions match TRBD1. V was pared by 10 bases and J by 1 base, with 7 bases of the junction left unmatched. Germline lookup yields CDR1 SNHLY and CDR2 FYNNEI. The CDR3 runs 14 residues. For the CDR3, the DNA is TGTGCCACCCTAAGGGGACAGTCCTACAATGAGCAGTTCTTC. Protein: CATLRGQSYNEQFF.